The 4 T cell receptor beta chains in this list originate from one sample, sequenced in a study of blood T cell repertoires in COVID-19. The table came from immunoSEQ multiplex PCR; TCRdb's copy has only in-frame clones and leaves some out. The sample consists of tens of thousands of clones, about nine tenths of them appearing once. Input material: peripheral blood. These receptors were obtained from a human donor in a cohort sampled during active COVID-19.

The rearrangement links TRBV3-1 (or the pseudogene TRBV3-2) to TRBJ2-3; D not resolved. Germline assignment: CDR1 LGHDT and CDR2 YNNKEL (reference sequence). The CDR3 is 12 amino acids. The ends were cut back, 4 bases at V and 6 bases at J, with 8 bases in the middle. The CDR3 DNA follows: TGTGCCAGCAGCCTACAGTGGGATACGCAGTATTTT. Encoded protein: CASSLQWDTQYF.

The gene calls are TRBV6-5 and TRBJ2-4; 8 nucleotides match TRBD2. Germline V lookup: CDR1 MNHEY, CDR2 SVGAGI. Trimming removed 6 bases from V and 5 bases from J; junction bases left unmatched: 9. This CDR3 comprises 15 residues. The CDR3: CASSLVSGGENIQYF. For the CDR3, the DNA is TGTGCCAGCAGCCTGGTAAGCGGGGGAGAAAACATTCAGTACTTC.

This clone was observed once. The chain uses TRBV28 and TRBJ2-5, with TRBD1 as a possible D gene (5 bases). Between the trimmed V and J ends, which lost 3 bases and 2 bases, there was a span of 13 bases. The CDR3 consists of 15 residues. Germline V gene sequence: CDR1 MDHEN, CDR2 SYDVKM. The CDR3 region has the DNA TGTGCCAGCAGTTTTTACAGGAAAGAACAAGAGACCCAGTACTTC. It specifies CASSFYRKEQETQYF.

The chain employs TRBV7-9 and TRBJ2-3, with 10 bases aligning to TRBD1. The ends lost 5 bases at V and 2 bases at J; junction bases unmatched: 7. Looked up from germline, CDR1 is SEHNR and CDR2 is FQNEAQ (reference sequence). This CDR3 region has 16 residues. DNA of the CDR3: TGTGCCAGCAGCCCAGGACAGGGGGGATCCACAGATACGCAGTATTTT. It is translated as CASSPGQGGSTDTQYF.